The following is a T cell receptor (beta chain) sequence with its context. The data were obtained in a study of PD-L1 blockade in urothelial cancer. At the level of the study: Blood analysis took place 3 weeks (second dose) and 6 weeks after treatment start.

This CDR3 spans 14 amino acids. Germline CDR1 and CDR2: SGHAT and FQNNGV. Between the trimmed V and J ends, which lost 4 bases and 2 bases, there was a span of 12 bases. Time point: pretreatment peripheral blood. The protocol was immunoSEQ multiplex PCR, while the TCRdb copy is restricted to in-frame clones and leaves out a portion. The sample lists about 79,000 clones, approximately 83% occurring once. This TCR derives from a man aged 60 to 69 with urothelial cancer. The rearrangement joins TRBV11-2 to TRBJ2-7, with a possible D match to TRBD1 (6 bases). Sequences were derived from PBMCs, sampled around atezolizumab (anti-PD-L1) treatment. The CDR3 bases are TGTGCCAGCAGCTCGGACAGAGGAACCTACGAGCAGTACTTC. It yields the protein CASSSDRGTYEQYF.